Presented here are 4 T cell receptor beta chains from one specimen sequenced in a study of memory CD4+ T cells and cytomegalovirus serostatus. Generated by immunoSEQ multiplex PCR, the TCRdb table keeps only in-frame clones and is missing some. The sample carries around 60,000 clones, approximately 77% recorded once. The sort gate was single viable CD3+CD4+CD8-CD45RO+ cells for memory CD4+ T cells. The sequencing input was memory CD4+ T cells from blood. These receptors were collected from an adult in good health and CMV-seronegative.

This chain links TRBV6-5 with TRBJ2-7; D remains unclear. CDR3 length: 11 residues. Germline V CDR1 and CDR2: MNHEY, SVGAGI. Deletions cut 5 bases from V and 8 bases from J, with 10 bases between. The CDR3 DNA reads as TGTGCCAGCAGTGCCTTAGGTCAGCAGTACTTC. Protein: CASSALGQQYF.

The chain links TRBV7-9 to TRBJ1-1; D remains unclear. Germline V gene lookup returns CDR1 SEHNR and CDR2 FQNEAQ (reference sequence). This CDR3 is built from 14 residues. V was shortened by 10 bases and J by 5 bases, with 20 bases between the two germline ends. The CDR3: CAIGRGVMRTEAFF. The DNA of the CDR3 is TGTGCCATAGGCCGTGGGGTGATGAGAACTGAAGCTTTCTTT.

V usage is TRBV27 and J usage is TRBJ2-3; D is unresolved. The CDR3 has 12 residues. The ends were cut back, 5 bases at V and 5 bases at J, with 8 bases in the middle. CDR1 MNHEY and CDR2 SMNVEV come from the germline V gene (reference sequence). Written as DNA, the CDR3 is TGTGCCAGCAGTCCCGCAGGAGATACGCAGTATTTT. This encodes CASSPAGDTQYF.

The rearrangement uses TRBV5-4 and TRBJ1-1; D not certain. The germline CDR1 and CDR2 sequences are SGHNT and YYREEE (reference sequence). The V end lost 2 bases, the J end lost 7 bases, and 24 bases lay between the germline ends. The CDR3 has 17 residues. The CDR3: CASSLIGPSSSLGEAFF. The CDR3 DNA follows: TGTGCCAGCAGCTTAATAGGACCAAGCTCGTCTTTGGGTGAAGCTTTCTTT.